This T cell receptor (beta chain) was recorded in a study of neurological immune-mediated disorders. The study's findings and limits: In HTLV-1-associated myelopathy, TCR clonal expansion was greatest, whereas multiple sclerosis had the least, falling below healthy controls.

CDR1 is SGHRS, CDR2 YFSETQ, per germline. CDR3 size: 14 residues. V lost 1 base and J lost 5, with 10 bases in between. Many counts were recorded for this clonotype. Antigen specificity is unknown. TCRdb recomputed calls from the 5' RACE reads with MiXCR, one row per CDR3 protein. The repertoire holds more than 30,000 distinct CDR3 sequences, with around 4% as singletons. The V and J genes are TRBV5-1 and TRBJ1-3; tentative D call: TRBD1 (5 bases). This sequence was found in a woman in her thirties or forties in good health. Sequencing input: CD4+ T cells from blood. DNA of the CDR3: TGCGCCAGCAGCTTGAGTGCGGGACGAAACACCATATATTTT. This translates into CASSLSAGRNTIYF. Complete variable domain (other parts from reference TRBV5-1 and TRBJ1-3): KAGVTQTPRYLIKTRGQQVTLSCSPISGHRSVSWYQQTPGQGLQFLFEYFSETQRNKGNFPGRFSGRQFSNSRSEMNVSTLELGDSALYLCASSLSAGRNTIYFGEGSWLTVV.